The subject of this entry is one TCR beta chain. Its specificity is unknown. This entry is derived from a study of CD8 T cells in Susac syndrome. Study results and limitations: The authors acknowledged that their TCR sequencing and HLA analysis involved a relatively small number of individuals.

Peripheral blood CD8+ and CD4+ T cells were profiled by TCR beta sequencing. FACS enriched CD8+ TEMRA cells, while bulk CD8+ and CD4+ were negatively isolated. RNA amounts of about 0.5 to 1 ug underwent reverse transcription with random hexamers. The amplification used immunoSEQ multiplex PCR on TCR beta CDR3; it spanned 54 Vbeta and 13 Jbeta. Via MiXCR, TCRdb re-called the immunoSEQ multiplex PCR reads, giving one row per CDR3 protein. The sample lists approximately 120,000 distinct CDR3 sequences; around 94% were seen once. This CDR3 has 14 amino acids. V gave up 1 base and J gave up 0 bases, with 5 bases separating them.

The source of this sequence is a human donor in good health. The sequenced sample consisted of CD4+ T cells from PBMCs. The V gene is TRBV12-3 or TRBV12-4, the J gene TRBJ2-3; D unclear. The CDR3 DNA sequence: TGTGCCAGCAGTTTAGGATCGAGCACAGATACGCAGTATTTT. This codes for CASSLGSSTDTQYF.